This TCR beta chain was captured by sequencing in a study of CD8 T cells in Susac syndrome. Study-wide findings and caveats: Acknowledgment was made by the study that its TCR sequencing and HLA analysis involved a relatively small number of individuals.

The CDR3 covers 15 residues. V was pared by 5 bases and J by 2 bases, with 16 bases between. Germline CDR1 and CDR2: MDHEN and SYDVKM. TEMRA cells were FACS-enriched, while CD8+ and CD4+ T cells were negatively isolated. RNA amounts of about 0.5 to 1 ug underwent reverse transcription with random hexamers. Amplification of TCR beta CDR3 across 54 Vbeta and 13 Jbeta was performed with immunoSEQ multiplex PCR. TCRdb re-analysed the immunoSEQ multiplex PCR reads in MiXCR, keeping a single row per CDR3 protein. The table has about 210,000 distinct CDR3 sequences, roughly 96% seen once. As regards this clonotype: Its antigen is currently unknown. No conserved phenylalanine or tryptophan ends this CDR3, so it is likely a read error.

The source material was CD4+ T cells from PBMCs. The genes are TRBV28 and TRBJ2-7, with D perhaps TRBD1 or TRBD2 (5 bases each). The sequence was collected from a human donor with multiple sclerosis. CDR3 coding DNA: TGTGCCAGCAGTCGCGGTGGGGACGGCACCTACGAGCAGTACTTA. Translating gives CASSRGGDGTYEQYL.